Listed below are T cell receptor beta chains from one sample, sequenced in a study of cytomegalovirus exposure and HLA in healthy donors. TCRdb keeps only in-frame clones here, not all; method: immunoSEQ multiplex PCR. The table lists around 130,000 clones, about 69% of them singletons. The sequencing input was PBMCs. Receptor source: a man aged 30-40 years in good health and CMV-seronegative. Both conserved end residues are part of each CDR3. The D gene is left open where the match is weak. Size values are once, few and many counts, or a class for expanded clones, and some rows have none.

v_call	j_call	clone_size	cdr3_length	d_call	cdr3_nt	cdr3_aa
TRBV5-1	TRBJ2-7	.	12	.	TGCGCCAGCAGCTTGGACCGAGGAGAGCAGTACTTC	CASSLDRGEQYF
TRBV7-9	TRBJ2-7	.	11	.	TGTGCCAGCAGCTTGAGAGACGAGCAGTACTTC	CASSLRDEQYF
TRBV4-2	TRBJ2-7	once	12	.	TGTGCCAGCAGCTACCAGGGTCACGAGCAGTACTTC	CASSYQGHEQYF
TRBV6-1	TRBJ1-1	.	16	TRBD1	TGTGCCAGCAGTGAAGCGTCGGGAGGGGGCAGGGCTGAAGCTTTCTTT	CASSEASGGGRAEAFF
TRBV7-6	TRBJ2-7	.	16	TRBD2	TGTGCCAGCAGCCGCCGGGGGGGACTAGCGGGCGACGAGCAGTACTTC	CASSRRGGLAGDEQYF
TRBV7-7	TRBJ2-5	.	13	TRBD1	TGTGCTAGCAGCCGAGACAGGGCGGAGACCCAGTACTTC	CASSRDRAETQYF
TRBV7-2	TRBJ1-2	.	13	.	TGTGCCAGCAGCTTAGGTCAGGGCTATGGCTACACCTTC	CASSLGQGYGYTF
TRBV6-5	TRBJ2-3	.	14	.	TGTGCCAGCAGTTACTCTCGTCAGGTGGATACGCAGTATTTT	CASSYSRQVDTQYF
TRBV27	TRBJ2-1	once	11	.	TGTGCCAGCAGTTTTTTCGATGAGCAGTTCTTC	CASSFFDEQFF
TRBV15	TRBJ2-1	.	16	TRBD1	TGTGCCACCAAGAAAGGTCAGGGGGCGGCCTACAATGAGCAGTTCTTC	CATKKGQGAAYNEQFF
TRBV9	TRBJ2-5	once	15	.	TGTGCCAGCAGCGTCGGCGGGGGCCTCAAAGAGACCCAGTACTTC	CASSVGGGLKETQYF
TRBV4-1	TRBJ2-1	.	13	TRBD1	TGCGCCAGCAGCACGGACAGGGGGCTTGAGCAGTTCTTC	CASSTDRGLEQFF
TRBV7-9	TRBJ1-2	.	14	.	TGTGCCAGCAGCTTCGTTGAGCTTTCCTATGGCTACACCTTC	CASSFVELSYGYTF
TRBV10-3	TRBJ2-5	.	13	TRBD1	TGTGCCATCAGTGGACAGGGGGACGAGACCCAGTACTTC	CAISGQGDETQYF
TRBV9	TRBJ2-5	.	13	TRBD1	TGTGCCAGCAGCCGGACAGGGAGGGAGACCCAGTACTTC	CASSRTGRETQYF
TRBV28	TRBJ1-4	.	13	.	TGTGCCAGCACCCCAGGGATTGTAGAAAAACTGTTTTTT	CASTPGIVEKLFF